The sequence of this T cell receptor beta chain was determined in a study of OX40 agonist ivuxolimab in advanced cancers. Peripheral blood came from all dose cohorts at three timepoints. Profiled with immunoSEQ multiplex PCR; TCRdb holds only in-frame clones, not every one. The repertoire holds some 70,000 clones, approximately 90% seen once, with roughly 1% in the top ten. The CDR3 length is 12 residues. V lost 6 bases, J lost 7 bases, and 4 bases stayed unmatched. Germline CDR1 is MNHNS and CDR2 is SASEGT. This sequence was found in an adult with an advanced solid tumor such as melanoma, head and neck, liver or kidney cancer. The material was CD4+ or CD8+ T cells sorted from blood, obtained in a trial of the OX40 agonist ivuxolimab. The chain uses TRBV6-1 and TRBJ2-7, with 9 bases that match TRBD2. The CDR3 protein is CASSRGGVEQYF. The CDR3 DNA follows: TGTGCCAGCAGCCGCGGGGGGGTTGAGCAGTACTTC.